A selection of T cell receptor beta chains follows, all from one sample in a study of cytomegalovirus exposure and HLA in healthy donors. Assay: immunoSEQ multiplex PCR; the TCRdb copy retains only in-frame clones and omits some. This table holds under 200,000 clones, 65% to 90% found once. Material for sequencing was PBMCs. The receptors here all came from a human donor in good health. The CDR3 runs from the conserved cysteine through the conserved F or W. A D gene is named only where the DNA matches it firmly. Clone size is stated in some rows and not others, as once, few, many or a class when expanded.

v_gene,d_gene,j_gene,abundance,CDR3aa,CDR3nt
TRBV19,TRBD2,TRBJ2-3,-,CASTQGLAGATDTQYF,TGTGCCAGTACCCAGGGACTAGCGGGGGCCACAGATACGCAGTATTTT
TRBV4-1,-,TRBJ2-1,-,CASSQLSELIAVTLTYNEQFF,TGCGCCAGCAGCCAACTATCCGAGTTAATCGCGGTGACCTTAACCTACAATGAGCAGTTCTTC
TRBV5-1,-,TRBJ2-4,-,CASSQDGWDIQYF,TGCGCCAGCAGCCAAGACGGGTGGGACATTCAGTACTTC
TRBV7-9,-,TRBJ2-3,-,CASSLATEGTDTQYF,TGTGCCAGCAGCTTAGCGACAGAAGGCACAGATACGCAGTATTTT
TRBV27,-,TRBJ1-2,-,CASRSPPRGLDYGYTF,TGTGCCAGCAGATCCCCTCCCAGGGGTTTGGACTATGGCTACACCTTC
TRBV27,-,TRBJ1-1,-,CASRLTGRMNTEAFF,TGTGCCAGCAGGTTAACAGGGCGAATGAACACTGAAGCTTTCTTT
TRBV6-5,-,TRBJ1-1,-,CASSSGTHAAFF,TGTGCCAGCAGCTCCGGGACACACGCCGCTTTCTTT
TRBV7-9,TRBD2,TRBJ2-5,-,CASSSTLAGGLETQYF,TGTGCCAGCAGCTCAACCCTAGCGGGGGGGCTTGAGACCCAGTACTTC
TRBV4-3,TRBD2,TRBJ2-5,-,CASSLRLAGGRETQYF,TGCGCCAGCAGCCTCCGACTAGCGGGGGGGCGAGAGACCCAGTACTTC
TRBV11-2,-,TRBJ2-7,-,CASSLGQVPPYEQYF,TGTGCCAGCAGCTTAGGACAGGTGCCACCCTACGAGCAGTACTTC
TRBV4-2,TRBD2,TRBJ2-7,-,CASSQELTSGVYEQYF,TGTGCCAGCAGCCAAGAACTGACTAGCGGGGTCTACGAGCAGTACTTC
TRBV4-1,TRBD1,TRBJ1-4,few,CASSHPDRGREKLFF,TGCGCCAGCAGCCATCCGGACAGGGGCAGGGAAAAACTGTTTTTT
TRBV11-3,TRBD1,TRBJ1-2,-,CASSSPSGTVQGYGYTF,TGTGCCAGCAGCTCCCCCTCCGGGACAGTTCAGGGCTATGGCTACACCTTC
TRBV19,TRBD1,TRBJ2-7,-,CASSIWQGAYEQYF,TGTGCCAGTAGTATCTGGCAGGGGGCCTACGAGCAGTACTTC
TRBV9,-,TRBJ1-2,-,CASSVAAGGYTF,TGTGCCAGCAGCGTAGCTGCGGGGGGCTACACCTTC
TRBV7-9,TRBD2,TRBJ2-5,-,CASSLFGAGGGETQYF,TGTGCCAGCAGCTTATTTGGAGCGGGGGGCGGAGAGACCCAGTACTTC
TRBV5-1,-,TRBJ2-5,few,CASSPTGIQETQYF,TGCGCCAGCAGCCCAACAGGGATTCAAGAGACCCAGTACTTC
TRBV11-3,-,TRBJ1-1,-,CASRYNSEAFF,TGTGCCTCGCGGTATAACTCGGAAGCTTTCTTT
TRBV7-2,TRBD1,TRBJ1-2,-,CASSLVGQGLNYGYTF,TGTGCCAGCAGCTTAGTGGGACAGGGCCTTAACTATGGCTACACCTTC
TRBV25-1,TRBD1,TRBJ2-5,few,CTSRTGNQETQYF,TGTACCAGCAGGACAGGGAACCAAGAGACCCAGTACTTC
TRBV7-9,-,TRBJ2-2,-,CASSLGPGLLGTGELFF,TGTGCCAGCAGCTTAGGCCCGGGACTCTTGGGCACCGGGGAGCTGTTTTTT
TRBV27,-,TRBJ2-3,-,CASSPQSLATDTQYF,TGTGCCAGCAGTCCTCAGTCATTAGCAACAGATACGCAGTATTTT
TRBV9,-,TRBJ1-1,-,CASTSAGKNTEAFF,TGTGCCAGCACTAGTGCAGGGAAGAACACTGAAGCTTTCTTT
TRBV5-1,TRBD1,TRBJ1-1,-,CASSTGQGRTEAFF,TGCGCCAGCAGCACCGGACAGGGTCGGACGGAGGCTTTCTTT
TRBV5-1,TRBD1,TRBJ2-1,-,CASSSGTGVHEQFF,TGCGCCAGCAGCTCCGGGACAGGGGTCCATGAGCAGTTCTTC
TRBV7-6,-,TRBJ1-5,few,CASSSGTTNQPQHF,TGTGCCAGCAGCTCCGGGACAACCAATCAGCCCCAGCATTTT
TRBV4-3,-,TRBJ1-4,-,CASSQDTATNEKLFF,TGCGCCAGCAGCCAAGACACTGCAACTAATGAAAAACTGTTTTTT
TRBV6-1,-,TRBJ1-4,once,CASTEGGGREKLFF,TGTGCCAGCACCGAAGGGGGGGGCCGGGAAAAACTGTTTTTT